The 10 T cell receptor beta chains given below trace back to one sample, sequenced in a study of blood T cells in healthy people across ages. The use of a sample-barcoded 5' primer and a J-beta primer mix characterized a second PCR of roughly 6 to 11 cycles. One entry per CDR3 protein results from TCRdb running MiXCR on the 5' RACE reads. The sample consists of hundreds of thousands of distinct CDR3 sequences, roughly 32% of them appearing once. Sequenced material: blood. The receptors were gathered from a woman of 80 years or more in good health.

V usage is TRBV25-1 and J usage is TRBJ2-5, with a possible D match to TRBD1 (5 bases). Germline-derived CDR1 and CDR2 are MGHDK and SYGVNS. The CDR3 spans 17 residues. The V end was cut by 5 bases, the J end by 11 bases, with 30 bases between. The CDR3 loop reads CASSHPSDSTFSYGQYF. The CDR3 bases are TGTGCCAGCAGTCACCCTTCAGACAGTACTTTCTCCTACGGGCAGTACTTC.

This clonotype was counted ten times or more. The chain carries TRBV11-1 and TRBJ1-2, with D perhaps matching TRBD1 (6 bases). Trimming removed 6 bases from V and 5 bases from J, with 22 bases in between. The germline V gene has CDR1 SGHAT and CDR2 FQDESV (reference sequence). This CDR3 spans 16 amino acids. Here the CDR3 reads CASSSRGSFGGYGYTF. The DNA for the CDR3 is TGTGCCAGCAGTTCAAGGGGGAGCTTCGGCGGGTATGGCTACACCTTC.

The chain recombines TRBV5-1 with TRBJ2-1, with TRBD1 matching 9 bases. V lost 1 base and J lost 9; bases outside the gene matches: 5. The V gene's germline CDR1 is SGHRS and CDR2 YFSETQ. The CDR3 totals 14 residues. CDR3 region: CASSLLTGGSEQFF. The CDR3 nucleotides read TGCGCCAGCAGCTTGCTGACAGGGGGGAGTGAGCAGTTCTTC.

J is TRBJ1-1 and V is TRBV20-1; the D is unclear. Trimming removed 1 base at V and 4 bases at J, with 10 bases between. In germline, CDR1 is DFQATT, CDR2 SNEGSKA (reference sequence). The CDR3 spans 13 residues. The CDR3 loop is CSARGEPGTEAFF. The DNA of the CDR3 is TGCAGTGCTAGAGGGGAGCCGGGCACTGAAGCTTTCTTT.

The CDR3 sequence is CASSPRQDMNTEAFF. Written as DNA, the CDR3 is TGTGCCAGCAGCCCTCGACAAGATATGAACACTGAAGCTTTCTTT. The V call is TRBV9, the J call TRBJ1-1; no clear D. Trimming removed 4 bases from V and 0 bases from J, with 13 bases in between. Germline-derived CDR1 and CDR2 are SGDLS and YYNGEE. The CDR3 has 15 amino acids.

This clonotype has a handful of counts. This sequence joins TRBV20-1 and TRBJ1-2; D is possibly TRBD1 (5 bases). This CDR3 has 13 amino acids. The ends were cut back, 1 base at V and 3 bases at J, with 9 bases in the middle. Germline CDR1 DFQATT, CDR2 SNEGSKA (reference sequence). The CDR3 bases are TGCAGTGCTAGAGTGGGGCCTGACTATGGCTACACCTTC. It specifies CSARVGPDYGYTF.

This clonotype has ten or more counts. This chain joins TRBV27 and TRBJ2-1, with unresolved D. The V end was cut by 0 bases, the J end by 0 bases, with 12 bases between. Germline lookup yields CDR1 MNHEY and CDR2 SMNVEV (reference sequence). The CDR3 contains 17 residues. This CDR3 is CASSLSRTASSYNEQFF. CDR3 bases: TGTGCCAGCAGTTTATCTCGGACCGCTAGCTCCTACAATGAGCAGTTCTTC.

Ten or more counts support this clonotype. The rearrangement uses TRBV5-1 and TRBJ2-3, with TRBD2 matching 8 bases. The J segment lost 4 bases and the V segment lost 7 bases, leaving 5 bases of the junction unmatched. CDR1 and CDR2 from the germline V gene are SGHRS and YFSETQ. The CDR3 has 13 amino acids. The CDR3 DNA follows: TGCGCCAGCTGCTATAGCGGGGCAGATACGCAGTATTTT. Protein: CASCYSGADTQYF.

This clonotype was seen many times. The chain recombines TRBV20-1 with TRBJ1-1, with 7 bases that match TRBD1. V lost 6 bases to trimming and J lost 0 bases; unmatched junction nucleotides: 7. Germline lookup yields CDR1 DFQATT and CDR2 SNEGSKA (reference sequence). The CDR3 sequence is 14 residues long. The CDR3 protein is CSALQGNLNTEAFF. The DNA for the CDR3 is TGCAGTGCGCTACAGGGGAACCTGAACACTGAAGCTTTCTTT.

This clonotype was recorded many times. This chain links TRBV20-1 with TRBJ2-5; D is uncertain. The V and J ends lost 3 bases and 5 bases respectively, with 4 bases between them. Looked up from germline, CDR1 is DFQATT and CDR2 is SNEGSKA (reference sequence). The CDR3 is 10 amino acids. This chain's CDR3 is CSASLETQYF. Here the CDR3 DNA reads TGCAGTGCTAGTTTGGAGACCCAGTACTTC.